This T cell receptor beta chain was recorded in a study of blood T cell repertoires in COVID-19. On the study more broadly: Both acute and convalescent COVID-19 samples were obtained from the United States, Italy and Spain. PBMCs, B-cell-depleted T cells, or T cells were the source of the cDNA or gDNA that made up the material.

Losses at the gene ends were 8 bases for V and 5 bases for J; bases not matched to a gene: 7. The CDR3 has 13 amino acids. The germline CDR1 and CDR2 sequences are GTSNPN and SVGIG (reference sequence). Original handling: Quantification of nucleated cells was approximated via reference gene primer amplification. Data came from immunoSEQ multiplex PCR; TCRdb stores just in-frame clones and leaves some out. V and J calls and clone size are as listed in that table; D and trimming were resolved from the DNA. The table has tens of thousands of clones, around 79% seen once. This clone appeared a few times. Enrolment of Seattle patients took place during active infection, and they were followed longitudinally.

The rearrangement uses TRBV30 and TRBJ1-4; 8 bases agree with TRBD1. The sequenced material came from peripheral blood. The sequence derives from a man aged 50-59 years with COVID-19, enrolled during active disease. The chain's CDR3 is CAVKRQGNEKLFF. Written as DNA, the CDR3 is TGTGCCGTGAAAAGACAGGGGAATGAAAAACTGTTTTTT. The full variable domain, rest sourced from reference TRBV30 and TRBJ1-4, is SQTIHQWPATLVQPVGSPLSLECTVEGTSNPNLYWYRQAAGRGLQLLFYSVGIGQISSEVPQNLSASRPQDRQFILSSKKLLLSDSGFYLCAVKRQGNEKLFFGSGTQLSVL.